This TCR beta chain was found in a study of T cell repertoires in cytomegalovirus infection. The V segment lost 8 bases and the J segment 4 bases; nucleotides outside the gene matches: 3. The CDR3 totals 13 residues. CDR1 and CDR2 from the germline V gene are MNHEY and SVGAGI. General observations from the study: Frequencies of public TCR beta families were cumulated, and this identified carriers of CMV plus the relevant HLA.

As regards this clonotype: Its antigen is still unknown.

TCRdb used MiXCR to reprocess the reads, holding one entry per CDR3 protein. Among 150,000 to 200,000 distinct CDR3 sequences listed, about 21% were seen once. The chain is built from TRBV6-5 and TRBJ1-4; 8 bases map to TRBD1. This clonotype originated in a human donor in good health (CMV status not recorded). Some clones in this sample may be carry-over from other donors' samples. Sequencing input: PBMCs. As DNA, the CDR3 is TGTGCCAGCCGAACAGGGGGTAATGAAAAACTGTTTTTT. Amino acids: CASRTGGNEKLFF.